A selection of T cell receptor beta chains follows, all from one sample in a study of regulatory T cells in long-lasting Graves disease. TCRdb redid the calling of the multiplex PCR reads with MiXCR, one entry per CDR3 protein. The sample lists more than 450,000 distinct CDR3 sequences, around 15% occurring once. These data also featured in a second study, about T cells in Graves' hyperthyroidism and ophthalmopathy.

The sample consisted of peripheral blood mononuclear cells (PBMCs), taken at new diagnosis, from a patient treated with antithyroid drugs. These receptors originate from a man aged 35 to 55 with Graves disease. The CDR3 runs from the conserved cysteine through the conserved F or W. The D gene is left open where the match is weak. Some rows mark clone size as missing; the rest say once, few, many or name a class of expanded clone.

CDR3aa	CDR3nt	v_gene	d_gene	abundance	j_gene
CASSRPGTVEQYF	TGTGCCAGCAGCCGACCCGGGACAGTCGAGCAGTACTTC	TRBV14	TRBD1	few	TRBJ2-7
CASSILGQGANEQFF	TGTGCCAGTAGTATACTGGGACAGGGGGCAAATGAGCAGTTCTTC	TRBV19	TRBD1	-	TRBJ2-1
CASRRSGTTVSTDTQYF	TGTGCCAGTAGGAGATCCGGGACAACGGTTAGCACAGATACGCAGTATTTT	TRBV19	-	-	TRBJ2-3
CASSFVTGRDGGANVLTF	TGTGCCAGCAGTTTCGTTACAGGGAGAGATGGTGGGGCCAACGTCCTGACTTTC	TRBV12-3/TRBV12-4	-	many	TRBJ2-6
CASSSSLRSYNEQFF	TGTGCCAGCAGCTCCTCTCTTAGGTCCTACAATGAGCAGTTCTTC	TRBV11-3	-	many	TRBJ2-1
CASSPEPSRDSPQFF	TGCGCCAGCAGCCCCGAACCGAGCCGGGACTCCCCACAGTTCTTC	TRBV5-1	-	many	TRBJ2-1
CASSLDGGSGTEAFF	TGCGCCAGCAGCTTGGACGGGGGATCGGGGACTGAAGCTTTCTTT	TRBV5-1	-	many	TRBJ1-1
CASMGAGEQFF	TGTGCCAGCATGGGGGCGGGTGAGCAGTTCTTC	TRBV2	-	few	TRBJ2-1
CASSKKGDSTNHGTQYF	TGTGCCAGCAGCAAAAAGGGTGACAGTACGAACCACGGTACGCAGTATTTT	TRBV7-3	-	many	TRBJ2-3
CASSSDRDHGYTF	TGTGCCAGCAGTTCCGACAGGGATCATGGCTACACCTTC	TRBV28	TRBD1	-	TRBJ1-2
CASRPGTSRGEQYF	TGTGCCAGCAGACCAGGGACTAGCCGTGGCGAGCAGTACTTC	TRBV2	TRBD2	-	TRBJ2-7
CASSLQRRLTDTQYF	TGTGCCAGCAGTTTACAGCGTCGGCTCACAGATACGCAGTATTTT	TRBV27	-	many	TRBJ2-3
CASSYGVPGSQGTGELFF	TGTGCCAGCAGTTACGGCGTCCCCGGGTCCCAAGGCACCGGGGAGCTGTTTTTT	TRBV6-5	-	many	TRBJ2-2
CASSQPGQGAYEQYF	TGTGCCAGCAGCCAGCCGGGACAGGGTGCCTACGAGCAGTACTTC	TRBV28	TRBD1	many	TRBJ2-7
CASSSQTEEAFF	TGTGCCAGCTCATCCCAAACGGAAGAAGCTTTCTTT	TRBV18	-	many	TRBJ1-1
CSARVLGEQYF	TGCAGTGCTAGAGTTTTAGGCGAGCAGTACTTC	TRBV20-1	-	many	TRBJ2-7
CATSSLRDGGNTIYF	TGTGCCACCAGCAGCCTCCGGGACGGTGGAAACACCATATATTTT	TRBV15	-	-	TRBJ1-3
CASSLKVESVQFF	TGTGCCAGCAGCTTGAAAGTGGAGTCGGTGCAGTTCTTC	TRBV11-2	-	many	TRBJ2-1
CATAGGTSNQPQHF	TGTGCCACCGCCGGGGGGACGAGCAATCAGCCCCAGCATTTT	TRBV24-1	-	-	TRBJ1-5
CASSLVGLAEITDTQYF	TGTGCCAGCAGCTTAGTTGGACTAGCGGAGATCACAGATACGCAGTATTTT	TRBV7-9	TRBD2	-	TRBJ2-3
CSASRGVEQYF	TGCAGTGCTAGTAGGGGGGTCGAGCAGTACTTC	TRBV20-1	-	many	TRBJ2-7
CASRGPEREQYF	TGTGCCAGCAGGGGACCAGAACGCGAGCAGTACTTC	TRBV12-3/TRBV12-4	-	few	TRBJ2-7
CASSQVSPGELFF	TGTGCCAGCAGCCAAGTTAGCCCCGGGGAGCTGTTTTTT	TRBV3-1	-	many	TRBJ2-2
CGARFGTRDTQYF	TGCGGTGCTAGATTCGGGACTAGAGATACGCAGTATTTT	TRBV20-1	TRBD2	-	TRBJ2-3
CASSLRLTSTRIEEQYF	TGTGCCAGCAGTTTACGCTTGACTTCGACACGAATTGAGGAGCAGTACTTC	TRBV6-2/TRBV6-3	-	many	TRBJ2-7
CASSLGAGRGSGNTIYF	TGTGCCAGCAGCTTAGGGGCCGGCAGGGGCTCTGGAAACACCATATATTTT	TRBV7-9	-	few	TRBJ1-3
CATSDLTGQGTGELFF	TGTGCCACCAGTGATTTGACGGGACAGGGGACCGGGGAGCTGTTTTTT	TRBV24-1	TRBD1	-	TRBJ2-2
CAIKREGDTDTQYF	TGTGCCATCAAGCGGGAGGGAGACACAGATACGCAGTATTTT	TRBV10-3	TRBD2	few	TRBJ2-3
CASSLGLAGADVLLDTQYF	TGTGCCAGCAGCCTAGGACTAGCGGGAGCCGACGTTTTATTAGATACGCAGTATTTT	TRBV28	TRBD2	-	TRBJ2-3
CASSPPTSPGPGELFF	TGTGCCAGCAGTCCACCGACTAGCCCGGGGCCCGGGGAGCTGTTTTTT	TRBV6-1	TRBD2	-	TRBJ2-2
CASSFRTSGKSTDTQYF	TGTGCCAGCAGCTTTCGGACTAGCGGGAAAAGCACAGATACGCAGTATTTT	TRBV11-3	TRBD2	-	TRBJ2-3
CASSYGGYIVCYEQYF	TGTGCCAGCAGTTACGGTGGCTATATCGTTTGCTACGAGCAGTACTTC	TRBV6-2/TRBV6-3	-	-	TRBJ2-7
CASSLREGVPGSYEQYF	TGCGCCAGCAGCCTCCGGGAGGGTGTCCCCGGCTCCTACGAGCAGTACTTC	TRBV5-1	TRBD2	-	TRBJ2-7
CSAPIMGTGELFF	TGCAGTGCCCCCATTATGGGCACCGGGGAGCTGTTTTTT	TRBV20-1	-	few	TRBJ2-2
CATSSFGADTQYF	TGTGCCACCAGCAGTTTCGGGGCAGATACGCAGTATTTT	TRBV15	-	few	TRBJ2-3
CASSLRLGYNEQFF	TGTGCCAGCAGCCTCCGGTTAGGGTACAATGAGCAGTTCTTC	TRBV7-8	-	many	TRBJ2-1
CASSKLGQHVYNEQFF	TGTGCCAGCAGCAAGTTAGGACAGCACGTCTACAATGAGCAGTTCTTC	TRBV13	-	-	TRBJ2-1
CASSWMGSGSGEQYF	TGTGCCAGCAGTTGGATGGGGAGCGGGAGCGGGGAGCAGTACTTC	TRBV12-3/TRBV12-4	TRBD2	many	TRBJ2-7
CASSESLAPDTQYF	TGTGCCAGCAGTGAGTCCCTAGCGCCAGATACGCAGTATTTT	TRBV2	-	many	TRBJ2-3
CASRGKGTGANTGELFF	TGTGCCAGCAGGGGTAAAGGGACAGGGGCGAACACCGGGGAGCTGTTTTTT	TRBV7-9	TRBD1	-	TRBJ2-2
CASSLHGQGTYEQYF	TGTGCCAGCAGTTTGCATGGACAGGGGACCTACGAGCAGTACTTC	TRBV27	TRBD1	many	TRBJ2-7
CASRDWDSQETQYF	TGTGCCAGCAGGGACTGGGACAGCCAAGAGACCCAGTACTTC	TRBV2	TRBD1	many	TRBJ2-5
CASSLEAGEAYNEQFF	TGTGCCAGCAGCTTGGAGGCGGGAGAGGCCTACAATGAGCAGTTCTTC	TRBV5-4	TRBD2	-	TRBJ2-1
CSASPYRGLSYEQYF	TGCAGTGCTAGTCCCTACAGGGGGCTATCCTACGAGCAGTACTTC	TRBV20-1	TRBD1	many	TRBJ2-7
CATSDPSGKSNNEQFF	TGTGCCACCAGTGACCCGAGCGGGAAATCAAACAATGAGCAGTTCTTC	TRBV24-1	TRBD2	few	TRBJ2-1
CASSSQGGGTGELFF	TGTGCCAGTAGTTCTCAGGGTGGAGGGACCGGGGAGCTGTTTTTT	TRBV19	-	few	TRBJ2-2
CSAARLNTEAFF	TGCAGTGCTGCCCGGCTGAACACTGAAGCTTTCTTT	TRBV20-1	-	many	TRBJ1-1
CASRPGGATNEKLFF	TGTGCCAGCAGACCAGGGGGAGCAACTAATGAAAAACTGTTTTTT	TRBV28	TRBD1	few	TRBJ1-4
CASSTQYQNTEAFF	TGCGCCAGCAGCACGCAATATCAGAACACTGAAGCTTTCTTT	TRBV5-1	-	many	TRBJ1-1
CASSQLAGNSYEQYF	TGTGCCAGCAGCCAACTAGCGGGAAACTCCTACGAGCAGTACTTC	TRBV10-3	TRBD2	-	TRBJ2-7
CSAYSGRLLYNEQFF	TGCAGTGCTTATAGCGGGAGGCTCCTTTACAATGAGCAGTTCTTC	TRBV20-1	TRBD2	many	TRBJ2-1
CAISETRVSNTEAFF	TGTGCCATCAGTGAGACCAGGGTCTCGAACACTGAAGCTTTCTTT	TRBV10-3	-	many	TRBJ1-1
CASSFLSGRAYYNEQFF	TGTGCCAGCAGTTTCTTGAGCGGGAGGGCCTACTACAATGAGCAGTTCTTC	TRBV12-3/TRBV12-4	TRBD2	-	TRBJ2-1
CASSPSGRGNTGELFF	TGTGCCAGCAGCCCATCGGGGCGGGGGAACACCGGGGAGCTGTTTTTT	TRBV7-9	-	few	TRBJ2-2